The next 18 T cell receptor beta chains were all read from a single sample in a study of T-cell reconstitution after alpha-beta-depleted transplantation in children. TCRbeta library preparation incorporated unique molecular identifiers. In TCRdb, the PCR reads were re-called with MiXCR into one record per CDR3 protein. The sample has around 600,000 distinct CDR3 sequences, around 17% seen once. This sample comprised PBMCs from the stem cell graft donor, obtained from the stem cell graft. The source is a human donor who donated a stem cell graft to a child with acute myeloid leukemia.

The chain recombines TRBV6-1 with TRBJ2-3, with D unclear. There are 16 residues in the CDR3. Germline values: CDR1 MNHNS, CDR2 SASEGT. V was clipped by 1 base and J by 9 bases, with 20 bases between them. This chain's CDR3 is CASSEGPRTPGGTQYF. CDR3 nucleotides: TGTGCCAGCAGTGAAGGCCCCAGGACGCCGGGTGGCACGCAGTATTTT.

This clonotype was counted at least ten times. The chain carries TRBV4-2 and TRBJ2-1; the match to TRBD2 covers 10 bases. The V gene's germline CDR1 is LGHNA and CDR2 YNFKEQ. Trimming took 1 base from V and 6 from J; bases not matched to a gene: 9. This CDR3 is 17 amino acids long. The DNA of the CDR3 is TGTGCCAGCAGCCAAGTTACCCCAAGCGGGGGGGGCAATGAGCAGTTCTTC. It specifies CASSQVTPSGGGNEQFF.

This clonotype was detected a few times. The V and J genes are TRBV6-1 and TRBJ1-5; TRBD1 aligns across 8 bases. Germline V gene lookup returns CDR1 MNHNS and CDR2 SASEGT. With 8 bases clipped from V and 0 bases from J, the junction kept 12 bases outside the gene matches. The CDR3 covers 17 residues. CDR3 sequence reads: CASRTGGDYYSNQPQHF. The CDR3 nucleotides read TGTGCCAGCCGAACAGGGGGTGATTACTATAGCAATCAGCCCCAGCATTTT.

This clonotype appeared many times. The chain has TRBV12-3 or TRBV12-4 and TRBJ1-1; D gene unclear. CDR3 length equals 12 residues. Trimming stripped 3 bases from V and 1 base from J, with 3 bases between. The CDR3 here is CASSFWNTEAFF. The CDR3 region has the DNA TGTGCCAGCAGTTTTTGGAACACTGAAGCTTTCTTT.

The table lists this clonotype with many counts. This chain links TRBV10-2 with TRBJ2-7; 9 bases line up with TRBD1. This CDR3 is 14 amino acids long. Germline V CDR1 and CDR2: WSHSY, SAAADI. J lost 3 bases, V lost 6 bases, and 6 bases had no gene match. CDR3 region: CASRRDRVDYEQYV. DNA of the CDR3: TGCGCCAGCAGGCGGGACAGGGTAGACTACGAGCAGTACGTC.

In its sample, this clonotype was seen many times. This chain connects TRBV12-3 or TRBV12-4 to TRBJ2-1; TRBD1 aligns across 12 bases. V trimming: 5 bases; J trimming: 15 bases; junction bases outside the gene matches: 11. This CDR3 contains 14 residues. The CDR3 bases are TGTGCCAGCAGTGGGACCGGGACAGGGGGCAACCTGTTCTTC. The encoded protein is CASSGTGTGGNLFF.

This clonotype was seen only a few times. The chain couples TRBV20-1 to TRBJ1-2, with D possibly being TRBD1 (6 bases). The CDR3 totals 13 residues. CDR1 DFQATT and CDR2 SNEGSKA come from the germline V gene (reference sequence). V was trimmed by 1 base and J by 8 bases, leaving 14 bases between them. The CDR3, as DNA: TGCAGTGCTAGAGGGGGGGGCGCGGAAGGCTACACCTTC. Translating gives CSARGGGAEGYTF.

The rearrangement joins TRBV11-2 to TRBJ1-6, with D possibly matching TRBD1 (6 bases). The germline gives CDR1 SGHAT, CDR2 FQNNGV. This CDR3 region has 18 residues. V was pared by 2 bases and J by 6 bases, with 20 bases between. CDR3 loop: CASSLRGASLVANSPLHF. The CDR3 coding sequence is TGTGCCAGCAGCTTAAGGGGGGCTTCCTTAGTCGCTAATTCACCCCTCCACTTT.

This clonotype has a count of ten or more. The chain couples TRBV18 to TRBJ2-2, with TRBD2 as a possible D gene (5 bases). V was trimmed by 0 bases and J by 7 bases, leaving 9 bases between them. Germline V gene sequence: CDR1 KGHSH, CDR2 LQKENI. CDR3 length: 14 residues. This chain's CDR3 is CASSPPNGNGELFF. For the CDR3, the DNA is TGTGCCAGCTCACCACCGAACGGGAACGGGGAGCTGTTTTTT. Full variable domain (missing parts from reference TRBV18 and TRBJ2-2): NAGVMQNPRHLVRRRGQEARLRCSPMKGHSHVYWYRQLPEEGLKFMVYLQKENIIDESGMPKERFSAEFPKEGPSILRIQQVVRGDSAAYFCASSPPNGNGELFFGEGSRLTVL.

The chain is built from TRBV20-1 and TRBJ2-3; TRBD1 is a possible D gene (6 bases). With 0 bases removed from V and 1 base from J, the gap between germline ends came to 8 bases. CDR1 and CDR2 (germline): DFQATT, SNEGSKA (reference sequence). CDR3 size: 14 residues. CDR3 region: CSAREYRGTDTQYF. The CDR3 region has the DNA TGCAGTGCTAGAGAGTACAGGGGCACAGATACGCAGTATTTT.

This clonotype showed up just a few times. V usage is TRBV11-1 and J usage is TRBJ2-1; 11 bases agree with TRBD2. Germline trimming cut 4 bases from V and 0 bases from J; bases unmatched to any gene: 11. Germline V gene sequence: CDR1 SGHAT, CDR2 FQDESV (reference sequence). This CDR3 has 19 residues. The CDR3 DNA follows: TGTGCCAGCAGCTCACTTCTAGCGGGGGGACTGAGCTCCTACAATGAGCAGTTCTTC. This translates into CASSSLLAGGLSSYNEQFF.

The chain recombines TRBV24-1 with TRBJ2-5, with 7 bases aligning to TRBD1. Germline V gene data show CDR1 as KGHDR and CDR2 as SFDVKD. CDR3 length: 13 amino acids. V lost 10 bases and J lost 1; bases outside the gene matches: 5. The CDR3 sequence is CATKGTAQETQYF. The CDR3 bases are TGTGCCACTAAAGGGACAGCCCAAGAGACCCAGTACTTC.

CDR3 loop: CASSFYIGENTEAFF. In nucleotides, the CDR3 is TGTGCCAGCAGCTTCTATATAGGGGAGAACACTGAAGCTTTCTTT. V is TRBV7-2 and J is TRBJ1-1, with a possible D match to TRBD1 (5 bases). The CDR3 extends over 15 amino acids. The germline gives CDR1 SGHTA, CDR2 FQGNSA. V was cut by 3 bases and J by 1 base, with 12 bases left in between.

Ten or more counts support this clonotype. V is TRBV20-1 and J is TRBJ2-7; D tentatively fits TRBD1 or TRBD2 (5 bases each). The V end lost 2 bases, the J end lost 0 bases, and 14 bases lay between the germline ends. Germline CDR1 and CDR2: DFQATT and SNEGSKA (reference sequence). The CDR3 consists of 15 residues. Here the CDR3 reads CSARLPGPNSYEQYV. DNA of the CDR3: TGCAGTGCTAGACTTCCGGGACCCAACTCCTACGAGCAGTACGTC.

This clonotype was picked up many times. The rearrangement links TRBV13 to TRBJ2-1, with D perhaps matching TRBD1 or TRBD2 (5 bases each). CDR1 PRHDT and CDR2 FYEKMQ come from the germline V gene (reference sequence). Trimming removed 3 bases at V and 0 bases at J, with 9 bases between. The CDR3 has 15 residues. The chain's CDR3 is CASSLGEISYNEQFF. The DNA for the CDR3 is TGTGCCAGCAGCTTGGGGGAAATCTCCTACAATGAGCAGTTCTTC. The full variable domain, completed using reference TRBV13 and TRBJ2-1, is AAGVIQSPRHLIKEKRETATLKCYPIPRHDTVYWYQQGPGQDPQFLISFYEKMQSDKGSIPDRFSAQQFSDYHSELNMSSLELGDSALYFCASSLGEISYNEQFFGPGTRLTVL.

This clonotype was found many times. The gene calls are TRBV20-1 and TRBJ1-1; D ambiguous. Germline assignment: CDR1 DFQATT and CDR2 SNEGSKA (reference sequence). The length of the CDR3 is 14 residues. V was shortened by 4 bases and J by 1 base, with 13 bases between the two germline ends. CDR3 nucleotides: TGCAGTGCTACGCCACCGCTTGCGAACACTGAAGCTTTCTTT. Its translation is CSATPPLANTEAFF.

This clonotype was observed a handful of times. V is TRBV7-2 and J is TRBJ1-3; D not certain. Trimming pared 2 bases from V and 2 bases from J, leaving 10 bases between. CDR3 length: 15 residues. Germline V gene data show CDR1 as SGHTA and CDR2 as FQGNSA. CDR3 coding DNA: TGTGCCAGCAGCTTAAGTAGGACGCCTGGAAACACCATATATTTT. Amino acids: CASSLSRTPGNTIYF.

This CDR3 reads CSATAGREATNEKLFF. The CDR3 DNA reads as TGCAGTGCCACTGCTGGACGGGAGGCAACTAATGAAAAACTGTTTTTT. The chain couples TRBV20-1 to TRBJ1-4; D not resolved. V was cut by 6 bases and J by 0 bases, with 17 bases left in between. Germline CDR1 DFQATT, CDR2 SNEGSKA (reference sequence). CDR3 length: 16 amino acids.